The clone carrying this T cell receptor beta chain appeared a few times. Its antigen is not identified. Expressed TCRB transcripts were sequenced because the entire RNA isolate underwent reverse transcription. Some 3.4 million reads were obtained on average from naive, central memory and regulatory T cell samples. Only in-frame clones appear in the TCRdb table, and some are missing; sequencing was by immunoSEQ multiplex PCR. Of roughly 160,000 clones in the sample, approximately 7.8% were seen once. V was shortened by 3 bases and J by 0 bases, with 9 bases between the two germline ends. The CDR3 runs 14 residues. Germline V gene sequence: CDR1 KGHSH, CDR2 LQKENI. This sample is drawn from a study of beta chain features in type 1 diabetes. Study-level findings and limits: Researchers report that Type 1 diabetes patients had moderately but significantly shorter TCRB CDR3s across all four CD4+ subsets.

CD45RO/CCR7/CD25/CD127/CD95/CD27 staining was used to isolate CD4+ naive, central memory, regulatory and stem cell-like memory cells by sorting. Sequenced sample: central memory CD4+ T cells from blood. This clonotype was obtained from a woman aged 35 to 49 with type 1 diabetes. The V and J genes are TRBV18 and TRBJ2-7, with a tentative D call TRBD1 (5 bases). The CDR3 region has the DNA TGTGCCAGCTCACCCGTGGACACCTCCTACGAGCAGTACTTC. Its protein product is CASSPVDTSYEQYF.